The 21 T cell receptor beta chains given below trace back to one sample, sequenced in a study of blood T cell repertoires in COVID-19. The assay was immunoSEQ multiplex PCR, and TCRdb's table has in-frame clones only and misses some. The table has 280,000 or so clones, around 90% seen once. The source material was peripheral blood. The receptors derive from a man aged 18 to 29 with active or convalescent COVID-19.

This chain's CDR3 is CASTTSGGQTETQYF. Here the CDR3 DNA reads TGTGCCAGCACGACTAGCGGGGGGCAGACGGAGACCCAGTACTTC. The rearrangement joins TRBV27 to TRBJ2-5; 13 nucleotides agree with TRBD2. Germline CDR1 reads MNHEY; CDR2 reads SMNVEV (reference sequence). The CDR3 loop spans 15 amino acids. With 7 bases clipped from V and 5 bases from J, the junction kept 7 bases outside the gene matches.

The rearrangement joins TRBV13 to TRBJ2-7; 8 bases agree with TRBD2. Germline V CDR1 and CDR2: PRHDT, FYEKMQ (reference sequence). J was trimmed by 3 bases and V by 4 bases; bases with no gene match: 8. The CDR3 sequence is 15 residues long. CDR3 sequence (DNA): TGTGCCAGCAGCTCTGTTCGGGCGGGGGGCTACGAGCAGTACTTC. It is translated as CASSSVRAGGYEQYF.

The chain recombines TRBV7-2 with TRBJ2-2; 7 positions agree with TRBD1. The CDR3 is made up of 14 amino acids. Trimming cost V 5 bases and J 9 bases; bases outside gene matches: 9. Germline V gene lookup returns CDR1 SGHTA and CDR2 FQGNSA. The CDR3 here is CASSLGQPPRELFF. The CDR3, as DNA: TGTGCCAGCAGCCTGGGACAGCCTCCCCGGGAGCTGTTTTTT.

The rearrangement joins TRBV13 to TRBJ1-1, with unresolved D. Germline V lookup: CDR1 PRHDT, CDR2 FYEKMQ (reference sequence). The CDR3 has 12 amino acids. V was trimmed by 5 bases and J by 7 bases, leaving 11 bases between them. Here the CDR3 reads CASSITRIEAFF. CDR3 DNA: TGTGCCAGCAGCATAACGAGGATTGAAGCTTTCTTT.

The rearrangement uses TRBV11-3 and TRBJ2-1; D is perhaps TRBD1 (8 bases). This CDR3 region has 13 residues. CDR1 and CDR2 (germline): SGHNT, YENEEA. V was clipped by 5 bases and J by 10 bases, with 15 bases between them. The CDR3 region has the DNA TGTGCCAGCAGCACTACAGGGGGAGGGGAGCAGTTCTTC. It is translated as CASSTTGGGEQFF.

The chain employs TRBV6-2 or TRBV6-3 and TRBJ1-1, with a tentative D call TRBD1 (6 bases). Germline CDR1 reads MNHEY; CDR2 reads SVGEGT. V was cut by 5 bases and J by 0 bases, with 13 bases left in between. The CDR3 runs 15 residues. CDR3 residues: CASSLRTALNTEAFF. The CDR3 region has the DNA TGTGCCAGCAGTCTCCGGACAGCGCTGAACACTGAAGCTTTCTTT.

The DNA for the CDR3 is TGTGCCAGCAGCTTGAGGCGGTCGACCGGGGAGCTGTTTTTT. It translates to CASSLRRSTGELFF. The chain links TRBV7-8 to TRBJ2-2; D is unclear. Germline V gene sequence: CDR1 SGHVS, CDR2 FQNEAQ. The ends were cut back, 3 bases at V and 5 bases at J, with 10 bases in the middle. This CDR3 comprises 14 residues.

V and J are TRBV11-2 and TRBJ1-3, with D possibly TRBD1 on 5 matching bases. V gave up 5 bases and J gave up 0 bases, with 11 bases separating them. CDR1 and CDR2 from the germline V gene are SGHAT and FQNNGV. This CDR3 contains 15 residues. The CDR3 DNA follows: TGTGCCAGCAGCGGAACAGGAGACTCTGGAAACACCATATATTTT. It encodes CASSGTGDSGNTIYF.

The chain's CDR3 is CASSTNQPQHF. The CDR3 nucleotides are TGTGCCAGTAGTACGAATCAGCCCCAGCATTTT. The J gene is TRBJ1-5, the V gene TRBV19; D not certain. The CDR3 is made up of 11 amino acids. Germline V CDR1 and CDR2: LNHDA, SQIVND (reference sequence). Trimming took off 4 bases at V and 4 bases at J, with 2 bases between the two ends.

The CDR3 protein is CASSSPGTTYYNEQFF. The CDR3 DNA follows: TGCGCCAGCAGTTCCCCCGGGACTACCTACTACAATGAGCAGTTCTTC. V and J are TRBV10-1 and TRBJ2-1, with TRBD2 matching 7 bases. After removal of 5 bases from V and 3 bases from J, the junction contained 10 bases not matched to a gene. Germline-derived CDR1 and CDR2 are WNHNN and SYGVQD (reference sequence). This CDR3 is built from 16 residues.

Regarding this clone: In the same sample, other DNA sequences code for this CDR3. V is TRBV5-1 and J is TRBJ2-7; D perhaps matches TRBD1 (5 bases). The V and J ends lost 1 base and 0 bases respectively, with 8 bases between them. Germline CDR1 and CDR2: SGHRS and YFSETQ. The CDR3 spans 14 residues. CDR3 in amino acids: CASSLTGSSYEQYF. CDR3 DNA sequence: TGCGCCAGCAGCTTGACAGGCAGCTCCTACGAGCAGTACTTC.

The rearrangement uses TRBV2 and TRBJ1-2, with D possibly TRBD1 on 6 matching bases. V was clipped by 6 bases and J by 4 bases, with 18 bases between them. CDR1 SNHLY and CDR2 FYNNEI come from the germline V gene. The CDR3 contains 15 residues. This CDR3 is CASRGGLDAFYGYTF. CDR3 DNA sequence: TGTGCCAGCAGGGGGGGGCTGGACGCATTCTATGGCTACACCTTC.

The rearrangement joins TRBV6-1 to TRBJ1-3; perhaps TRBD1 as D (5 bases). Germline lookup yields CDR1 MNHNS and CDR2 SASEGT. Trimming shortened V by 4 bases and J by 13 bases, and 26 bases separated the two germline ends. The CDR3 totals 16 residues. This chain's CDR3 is CASSGGRQAPLWPIYF. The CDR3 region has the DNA TGTGCCAGCAGTGGGGGGAGGCAGGCCCCCCTCTGGCCAATATATTTT.

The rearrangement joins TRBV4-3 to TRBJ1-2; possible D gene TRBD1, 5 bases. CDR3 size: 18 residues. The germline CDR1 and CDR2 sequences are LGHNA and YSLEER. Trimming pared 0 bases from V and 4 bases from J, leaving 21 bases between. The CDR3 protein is CASSQDPLGRASFYGYTF. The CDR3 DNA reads TGCGCCAGCAGCCAAGATCCGTTGGGCAGGGCCAGCTTCTATGGCTACACCTTC.

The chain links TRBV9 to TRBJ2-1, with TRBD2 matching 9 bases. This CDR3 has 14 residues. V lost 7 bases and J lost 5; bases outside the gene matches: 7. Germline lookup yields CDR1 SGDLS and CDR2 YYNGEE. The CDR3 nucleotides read TGTGCCAGCGCGGGAGGGGGCCTGGACAATGAGCAGTTCTTC. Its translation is CASAGGGLDNEQFF.

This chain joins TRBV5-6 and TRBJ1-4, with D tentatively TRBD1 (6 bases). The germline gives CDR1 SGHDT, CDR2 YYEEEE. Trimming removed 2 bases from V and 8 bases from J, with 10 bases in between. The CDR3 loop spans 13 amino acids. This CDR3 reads CASSLGTIEKLFF. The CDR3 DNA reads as TGTGCCAGCAGCTTAGGGACAATAGAAAAACTGTTTTTT.

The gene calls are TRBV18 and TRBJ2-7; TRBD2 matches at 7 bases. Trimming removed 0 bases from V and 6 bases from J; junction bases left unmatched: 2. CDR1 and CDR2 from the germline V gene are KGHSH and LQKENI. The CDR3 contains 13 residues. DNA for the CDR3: TGTGCCAGCTCACCACCGGGGGGGGGCGAGCAGTACTTC. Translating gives CASSPPGGGEQYF. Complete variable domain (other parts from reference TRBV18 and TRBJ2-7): NAGVMQNPRHLVRRRGQEARLRCSPMKGHSHVYWYRQLPEEGLKFMVYLQKENIIDESGMPKERFSAEFPKEGPSILRIQQVVRGDSAAYFCASSPPGGGEQYFGPGTRLTVT.

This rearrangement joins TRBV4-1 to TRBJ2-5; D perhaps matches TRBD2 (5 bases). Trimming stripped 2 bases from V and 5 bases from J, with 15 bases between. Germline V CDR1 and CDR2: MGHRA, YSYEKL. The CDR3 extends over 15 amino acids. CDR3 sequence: CASSQLLRVGETQYF. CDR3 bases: TGCGCCAGCAGCCAATTATTGAGGGTGGGGGAGACCCAGTACTTC.

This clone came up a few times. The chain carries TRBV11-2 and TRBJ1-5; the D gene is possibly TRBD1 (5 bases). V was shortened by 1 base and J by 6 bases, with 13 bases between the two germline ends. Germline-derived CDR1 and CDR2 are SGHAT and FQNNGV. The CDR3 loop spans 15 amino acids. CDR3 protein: CASSLASGNGQPQHF. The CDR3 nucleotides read TGTGCCAGCAGCTTAGCGTCAGGGAACGGTCAGCCCCAGCATTTT.

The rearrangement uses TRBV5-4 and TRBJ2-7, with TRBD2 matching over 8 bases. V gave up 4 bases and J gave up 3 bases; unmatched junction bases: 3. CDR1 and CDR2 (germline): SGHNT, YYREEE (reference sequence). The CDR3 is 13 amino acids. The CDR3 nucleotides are TGTGCCAGCAGCCCGGGGGGGGGCTACGAGCAGTACTTC. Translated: CASSPGGGYEQYF.

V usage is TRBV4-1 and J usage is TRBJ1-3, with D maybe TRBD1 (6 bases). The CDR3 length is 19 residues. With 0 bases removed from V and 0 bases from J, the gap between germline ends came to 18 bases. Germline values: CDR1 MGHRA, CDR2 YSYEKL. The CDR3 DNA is TGCGCCAGCAGCCAAGAGGCAAGGTACAGGGTCGGCTCTGGAAACACCATATATTTT. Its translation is CASSQEARYRVGSGNTIYF.